These 6 T cell receptor beta chains were all obtained from the same sample, sequenced in a study of response to subunit inactivated influenza vaccine. From the RT-PCR reads, TCRdb called clonotypes with MiXCR, one entry per CDR3 protein. The data show over 150,000 distinct CDR3 sequences, with about 9% seen just once and around 9.9% held by the top ten. The sample here was non-naive T cells sorted from PBMCs, taken on the day of vaccination. The source is a man between 45 and 60 years old who received an inactivated influenza vaccine.

This clonotype was counted many times. The chain employs TRBV21-1 and TRBJ2-7; the table's D call of TRBD1 was not tested on the DNA. TRBV21-1 is annotated as a pseudogene. The CDR3 consists of 20 residues. As DNA, the CDR3 is TGTGCCAGCAGCGCGCGGTTGGATCACGTGTACTGTCAGGGGATATACGAGCAGTACTTC. Translation gives CASSARLDHVYCQGIYEQYF.

This clonotype was recorded many times. The V gene is TRBV29-1, the J gene TRBJ1-1; D unclear. V was shortened by 3 bases and J by 1 base, with 6 bases between the two germline ends. The CDR3 totals 12 residues. Germline V lookup: CDR1 SQVTM, CDR2 ANQGSEA. CDR3 DNA: TGCAGCGTTGACCCCGGGAACACTGAAGCTTTCTTT. Protein product: CSVDPGNTEAFF.

The chain has TRBV5-1 and TRBJ2-1; D is unclear. Trimming cost V 0 bases and J 6 bases, with 13 bases left between them. Germline values: CDR1 SGHRS, CDR2 YFSETQ. The CDR3 sequence is 15 residues long. The DNA of the CDR3 is TGCGCCAGCAGCTTGGTAGAGGCCTCCGTCAATGAGCAGTTCTTC. This encodes CASSLVEASVNEQFF.

This clonotype was seen a single time. The chain links TRBV30 to TRBJ1-2; D is uncertain. Germline CDR1 GTSNPN, CDR2 SVGIG (reference sequence). The germline V and J ends were trimmed by 0 bases and 2 bases, with 13 bases remaining between them. This CDR3 comprises 15 residues. The chain's CDR3 is CAWSVFLGTNYGYTF. CDR3 bases: TGTGCCTGGAGTGTTTTTCTGGGAACCAACTATGGCTACACCTTC. The variable domain in full, completed from reference TRBV30 and TRBJ1-2, reads SQTIHQWPATLVQPVGSPLSLECTVEGTSNPNLYWYRQAAGRGLQLLFYSVGIGQISSEVPQNLSASRPQDRQFILSSKKLLLSDSGFYLCAWSVFLGTNYGYTFGSGTRLTVV.

This clonotype has only a few counts. The V call is TRBV3-1, the J call TRBJ2-1; 7 bases are a match to TRBD2. V was pared by 3 bases and J by 0 bases, with 2 bases of the junction left unmatched. The CDR3 loop spans 15 amino acids. Germline V gene data show CDR1 as LGHDT and CDR2 as YNNKEL (reference sequence). The CDR3, as DNA: TGTGCCAGCAGCCAGGGAGGGTACTCCTACAATGAGCAGTTCTTC. Translated: CASSQGGYSYNEQFF.

Note on this clonotype: A read error may produce the germline difference seen at one junction end. The chain links TRBV4-2 to TRBJ2-3; 11 bases agree with TRBD1. The CDR3 spans 19 residues. Germline V gene lookup returns CDR1 LGHNA and CDR2 YNFKEQ. The CDR3 region has the DNA TGTGCCAACAGCCAAGGGTGGACAGGGGGCGTCCCGAGCACAGATACGCAGTATTTT. It is translated as CANSQGWTGGVPSTDTQYF.